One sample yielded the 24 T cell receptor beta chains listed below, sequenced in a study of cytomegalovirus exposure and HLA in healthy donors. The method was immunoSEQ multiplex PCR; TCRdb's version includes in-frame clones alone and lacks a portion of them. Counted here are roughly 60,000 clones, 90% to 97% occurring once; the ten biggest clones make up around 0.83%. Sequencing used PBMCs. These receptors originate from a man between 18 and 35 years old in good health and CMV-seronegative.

The CDR3 loop reads CASSASGQGAYEQYF. As DNA, the CDR3 is TGTGCCAGCAGCGCCTCGGGACAGGGGGCTTACGAGCAGTACTTC. This chain uses TRBV7-9 with TRBJ2-7; 12 nucleotides match TRBD1. Germline loops: CDR1 SEHNR, CDR2 FQNEAQ (reference sequence). J lost 4 bases, V lost 5 bases, and 6 bases had no gene match. The CDR3 is 15 residues long.

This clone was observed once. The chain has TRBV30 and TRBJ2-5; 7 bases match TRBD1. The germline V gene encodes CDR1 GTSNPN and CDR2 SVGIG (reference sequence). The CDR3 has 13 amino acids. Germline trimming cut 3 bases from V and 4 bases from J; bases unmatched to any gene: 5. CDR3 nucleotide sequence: TGTGCCTGGAGCGGACAGGTTAGAGAGACCCAGTACTTC. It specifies CAWSGQVRETQYF.

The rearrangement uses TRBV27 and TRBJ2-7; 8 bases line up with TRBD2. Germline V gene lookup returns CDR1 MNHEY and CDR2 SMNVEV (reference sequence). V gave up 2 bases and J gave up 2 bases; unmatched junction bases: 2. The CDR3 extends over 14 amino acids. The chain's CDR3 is CASSLIAGTYEQYF. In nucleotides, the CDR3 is TGTGCCAGCAGTTTAATAGCGGGAACCTACGAGCAGTACTTC.

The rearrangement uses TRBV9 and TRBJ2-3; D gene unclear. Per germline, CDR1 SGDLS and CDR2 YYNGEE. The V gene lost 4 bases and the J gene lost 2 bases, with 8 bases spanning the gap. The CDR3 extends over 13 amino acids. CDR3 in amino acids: CASSTDNTDTQYF. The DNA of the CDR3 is TGTGCCAGCAGCACCGACAACACAGATACGCAGTATTTT.

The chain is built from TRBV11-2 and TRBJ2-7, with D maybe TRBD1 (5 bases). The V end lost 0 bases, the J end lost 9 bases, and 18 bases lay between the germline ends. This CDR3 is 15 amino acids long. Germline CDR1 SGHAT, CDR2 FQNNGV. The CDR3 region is CASSLDFWTQDGQYF. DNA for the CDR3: TGTGCCAGCAGCTTAGATTTCTGGACACAGGACGGGCAGTACTTC.

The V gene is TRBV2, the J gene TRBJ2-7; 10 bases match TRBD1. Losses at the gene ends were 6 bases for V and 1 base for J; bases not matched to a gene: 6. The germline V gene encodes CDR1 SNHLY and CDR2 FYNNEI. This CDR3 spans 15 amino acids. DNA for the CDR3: TGTGCCAGCAGGGAGACAGGGGGCCAGTCCTACGAGCAGTACTTC. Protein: CASRETGGQSYEQYF. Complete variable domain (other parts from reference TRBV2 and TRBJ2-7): EPEVTQTPSHQVTQMGQEVILRCVPISNHLYFYWYRQILGQKVEFLVSFYNNEISEKSEIFDDQFSVERPDGSNFTLKIRSTKLEDSAMYFCASRETGGQSYEQYFGPGTRLTVT.

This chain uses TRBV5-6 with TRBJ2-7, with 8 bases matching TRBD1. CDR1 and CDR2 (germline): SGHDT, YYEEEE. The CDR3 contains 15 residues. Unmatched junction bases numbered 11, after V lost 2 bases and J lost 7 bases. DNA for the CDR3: TGTGCCAGCAGCTTAGCGATCAGGGGGCTGCGTGAGCAGTACTTC. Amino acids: CASSLAIRGLREQYF.

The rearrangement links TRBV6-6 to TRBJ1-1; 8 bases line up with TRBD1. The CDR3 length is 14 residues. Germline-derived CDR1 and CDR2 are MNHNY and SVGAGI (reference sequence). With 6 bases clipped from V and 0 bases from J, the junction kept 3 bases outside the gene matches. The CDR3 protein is CASRTRGLNTEAFF. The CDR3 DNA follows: TGTGCCAGCAGGACCAGGGGGCTGAACACTGAAGCTTTCTTT.

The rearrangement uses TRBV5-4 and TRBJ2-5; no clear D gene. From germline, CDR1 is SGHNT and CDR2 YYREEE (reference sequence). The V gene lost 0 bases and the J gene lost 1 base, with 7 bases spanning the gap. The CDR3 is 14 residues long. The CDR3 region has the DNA TGTGCCAGCAGCTTGGGTACTACCCAAGAGACCCAGTACTTC. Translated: CASSLGTTQETQYF.

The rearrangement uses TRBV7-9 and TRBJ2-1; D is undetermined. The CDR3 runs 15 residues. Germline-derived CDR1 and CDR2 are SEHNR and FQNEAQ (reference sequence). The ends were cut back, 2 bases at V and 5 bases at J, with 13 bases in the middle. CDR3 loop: CASSLFAVRNNEQFF. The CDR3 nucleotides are TGTGCCAGCAGCTTATTTGCGGTCCGGAACAATGAGCAGTTCTTC.

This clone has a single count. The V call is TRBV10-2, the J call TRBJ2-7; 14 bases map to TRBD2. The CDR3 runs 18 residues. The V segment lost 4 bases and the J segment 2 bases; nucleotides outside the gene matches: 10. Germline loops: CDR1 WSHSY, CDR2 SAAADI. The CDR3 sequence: CASSGTRTSGRSPYEQYF. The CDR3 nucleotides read TGCGCCAGCAGTGGAACGCGGACTAGCGGGAGGTCCCCCTACGAGCAGTACTTC.

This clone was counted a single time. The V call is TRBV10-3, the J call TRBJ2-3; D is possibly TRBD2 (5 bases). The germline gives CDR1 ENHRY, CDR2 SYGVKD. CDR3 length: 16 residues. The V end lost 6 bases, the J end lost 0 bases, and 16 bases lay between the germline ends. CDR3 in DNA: TGTGCCATCAGCCGGTCTACCTGGGAGAGCACAGATACGCAGTATTTT. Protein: CAISRSTWESTDTQYF.

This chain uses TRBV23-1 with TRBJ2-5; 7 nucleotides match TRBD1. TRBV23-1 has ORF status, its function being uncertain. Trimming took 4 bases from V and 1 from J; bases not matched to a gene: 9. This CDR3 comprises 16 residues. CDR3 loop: CASSRTLRDSQETQYF. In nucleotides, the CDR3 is TGCGCCAGCAGTCGAACCCTCCGGGACAGCCAAGAGACCCAGTACTTC.

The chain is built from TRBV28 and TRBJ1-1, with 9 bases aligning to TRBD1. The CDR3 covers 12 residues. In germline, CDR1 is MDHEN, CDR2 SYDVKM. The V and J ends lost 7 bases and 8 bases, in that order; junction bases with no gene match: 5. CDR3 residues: CASTNDRGEAFF. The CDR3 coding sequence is TGTGCCAGCACTAATGACAGGGGGGAAGCTTTCTTT.

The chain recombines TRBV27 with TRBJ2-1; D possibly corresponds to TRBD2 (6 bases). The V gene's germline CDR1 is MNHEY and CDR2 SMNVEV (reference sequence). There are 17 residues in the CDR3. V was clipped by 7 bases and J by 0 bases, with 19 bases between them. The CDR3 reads CASKPKWGDHSYNEQFF. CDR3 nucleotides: TGTGCCAGCAAACCTAAATGGGGGGACCACTCCTACAATGAGCAGTTCTTC.

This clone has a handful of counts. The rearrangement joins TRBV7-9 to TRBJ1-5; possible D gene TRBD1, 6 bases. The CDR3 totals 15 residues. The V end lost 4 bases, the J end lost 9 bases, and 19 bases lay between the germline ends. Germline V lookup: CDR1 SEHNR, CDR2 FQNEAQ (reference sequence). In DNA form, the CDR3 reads TGTGCCAGCAGCTCCCGGGACACTGACCTGAGGCCCCAGCATTTT. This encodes CASSSRDTDLRPQHF.

For the CDR3, the DNA is TGTGCCAGCAGCTCCCTTAGGGGGAGTGGCTACACCTTC. Its protein is CASSSLRGSGYTF. The chain employs TRBV28 and TRBJ1-2; D perhaps matches TRBD1 (6 bases). Looked up from germline, CDR1 is MDHEN and CDR2 is SYDVKM. The CDR3 loop spans 13 amino acids. The V end was cut by 6 bases, the J end by 7 bases, with 15 bases between.

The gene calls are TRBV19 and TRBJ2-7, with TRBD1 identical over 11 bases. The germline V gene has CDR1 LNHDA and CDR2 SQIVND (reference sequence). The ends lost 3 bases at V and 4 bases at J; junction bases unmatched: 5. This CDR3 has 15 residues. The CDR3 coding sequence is TGTGCCAGTAGTATTGGGACAGGGGGATCGTACGAGCAGTACTTC. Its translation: CASSIGTGGSYEQYF.

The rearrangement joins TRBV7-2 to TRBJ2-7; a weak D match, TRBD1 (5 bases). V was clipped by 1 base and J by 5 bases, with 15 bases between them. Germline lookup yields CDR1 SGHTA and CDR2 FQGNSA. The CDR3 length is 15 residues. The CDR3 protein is CASSLVSGNQHEQYF. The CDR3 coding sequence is TGTGCCAGCAGCTTAGTGTCAGGGAATCAACACGAGCAGTACTTC. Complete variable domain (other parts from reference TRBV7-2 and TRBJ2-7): GAGVSQSPSNKVTEKGKDVELRCDPISGHTALYWYRQSLGQGLEFLIYFQGNSAPDKSGLPSDRFSAERTGGSVSTLTIQRTQQEDSAVYLCASSLVSGNQHEQYFGPGTRLTVT.

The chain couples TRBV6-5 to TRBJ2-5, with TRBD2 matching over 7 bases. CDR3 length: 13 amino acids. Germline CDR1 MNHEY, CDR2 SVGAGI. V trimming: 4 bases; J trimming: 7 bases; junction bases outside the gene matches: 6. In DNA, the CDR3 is TGTGCCAGCAGTTGGGGAGGGGAGGGGACCCAGTACTTC. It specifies CASSWGGEGTQYF.

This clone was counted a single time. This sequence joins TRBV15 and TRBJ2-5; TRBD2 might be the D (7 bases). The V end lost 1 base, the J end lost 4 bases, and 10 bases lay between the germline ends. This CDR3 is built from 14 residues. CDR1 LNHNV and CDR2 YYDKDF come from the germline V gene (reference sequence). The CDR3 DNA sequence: TGTGCCACCAGCAGAGGAGGGGGGGGAGAGACCCAGTACTTC. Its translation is CATSRGGGGETQYF.

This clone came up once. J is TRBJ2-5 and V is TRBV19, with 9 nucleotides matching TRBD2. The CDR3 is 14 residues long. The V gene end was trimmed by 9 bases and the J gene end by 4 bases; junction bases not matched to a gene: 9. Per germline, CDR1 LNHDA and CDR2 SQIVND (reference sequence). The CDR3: CASRNIAGAETQYF. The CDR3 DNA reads TGTGCCAGCAGAAACATAGCGGGAGCAGAGACCCAGTACTTC.

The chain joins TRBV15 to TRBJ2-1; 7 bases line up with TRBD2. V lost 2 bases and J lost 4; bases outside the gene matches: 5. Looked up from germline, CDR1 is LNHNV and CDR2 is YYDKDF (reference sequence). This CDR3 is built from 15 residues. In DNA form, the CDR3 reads TGTGCCACCAGCAGATCACCGGGGGGTTACAATGAGCAGTTCTTC. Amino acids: CATSRSPGGYNEQFF.

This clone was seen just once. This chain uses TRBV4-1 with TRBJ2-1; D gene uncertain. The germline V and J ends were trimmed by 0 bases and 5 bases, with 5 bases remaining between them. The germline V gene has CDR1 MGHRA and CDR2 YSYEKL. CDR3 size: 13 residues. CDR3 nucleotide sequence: TGCGCCAGCAGCCAAGATCGCGACAATGAGCAGTTCTTC. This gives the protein CASSQDRDNEQFF.